Reported below is one TCR beta chain. This CDR3 has 15 amino acids. Germline-derived CDR1 and CDR2 are DFQATT and SNEGSKA (reference sequence). J was trimmed by 1 base and V by 5 bases; bases with no gene match: 10. These data are taken from a study of patients and donors after allogeneic stem cell transplantation. TCRdb analysed the RT-PCR reads with MiXCR anew, one entry per CDR3 protein. The repertoire consists of about 150,000 distinct CDR3 sequences, with approximately 35% occurring once and the leading ten covering 50%. The TCR comes from a human donor who was either an allogeneic HSCT recipient or a stem cell or donor lymphocyte infusion donor (not recorded which). It is not recorded whose cells these are; they may come from a transplant donor. Sequencing used blood, either unsorted or a sorted T cell fraction (not recorded which). The chain joins TRBV20-1 to TRBJ1-1, with TRBD1 matching over 7 bases. DNA of the CDR3: TGCAGTGCTGGCCCCCCGGGACAGAAGAACACTGAAGCTTTCTTT. Encoded protein: CSAGPPGQKNTEAFF.